Listed here are 12 T cell receptor beta chains from one sample, sequenced in a study of beta chain features in type 1 diabetes. Expressed TCRB transcripts were sequenced, since all the RNA that had been isolated was reverse transcribed. Method: immunoSEQ multiplex PCR; TCRdb's copy keeps in-frame clones and lacks some. The sample yields fewer than 400,000 clones, around 8% seen once. The sample comprised central memory CD4+ T cells from blood. All receptors come from a woman between 18 and 29 years old in good health.

This clone was detected only a few times. V is TRBV16 and J is TRBJ1-1; D unclear. Deletions cut 4 bases from V and 3 bases from J, with 9 bases between. CDR1 is KGHSY and CDR2 is FQNENV in the germline V gene. The CDR3 extends over 13 amino acids. The chain's CDR3 is CASSLTSYTEAFF. The CDR3 nucleotides read TGTGCCAGCAGCCTAACGAGCTACACTGAAGCTTTCTTT.

This rearrangement joins TRBV4-2 to TRBJ2-5; TRBD2 agrees at 8 bases. Germline V CDR1 and CDR2: LGHNA, YNFKEQ. The CDR3 length is 16 residues. With 0 bases clipped from V and 3 bases from J, the junction kept 6 bases outside the gene matches. The CDR3 spells CASSQDRRAGEETQYF. The CDR3, as DNA: TGTGCCAGCAGCCAAGACCGTCGAGCGGGAGAAGAGACCCAGTACTTC.

This clone was detected a few times. The chain combines TRBV5-1 with TRBJ2-7; 9 bases line up with TRBD1. The CDR3 has 16 amino acids. CDR1 is SGHRS and CDR2 is YFSETQ in the germline V gene. The V and J ends lost 2 bases and 4 bases, in that order; junction bases with no gene match: 10. The CDR3 DNA reads as TGCGCCAGCAGCTTCACCTCCGGGACAGGGACGTACGAGCAGTACTTC. Translated: CASSFTSGTGTYEQYF.

The chain is built from TRBV10-3 and TRBJ1-1; TRBD1 matches 10 bases. The V and J ends lost 6 bases and 8 bases, in that order; junction bases with no gene match: 15. The CDR3 spans 16 residues. Per germline, CDR1 ENHRY and CDR2 SYGVKD. The CDR3 loop is CAIRPGQGYNSQEAFF. CDR3 nucleotide sequence: TGTGCCATCAGACCGGGACAGGGGTACAATTCACAGGAAGCTTTCTTT.

The table lists this clone with a few counts. V gene TRBV7-8 combines with J gene TRBJ2-3; D is undetermined. This CDR3 is 14 amino acids long. Germline CDR1 is SGHVS and CDR2 is FQNEAQ. The V end lost 4 bases, the J end lost 1 base, and 9 bases lay between the germline ends. The CDR3 here is CASSSVAGTDTQYF. DNA of the CDR3: TGTGCCAGCAGCTCAGTGGCGGGCACAGATACGCAGTATTTT.

CDR3 protein: CASSQERGGGTPDTQYF. The CDR3, as DNA: TGCGCCAGCAGCCAAGAAAGGGGCGGCGGGACTCCAGATACGCAGTATTTT. This chain connects TRBV4-1 to TRBJ2-3; possible D gene TRBD2, 6 bases. Trimming left V 0 bases short and J 4 bases short, with 17 bases between. CDR1 and CDR2 from the germline V gene are MGHRA and YSYEKL. This CDR3 contains 17 residues.

V usage is TRBV7-9 and J usage is TRBJ1-2; a possible D gene is TRBD1 (6 bases). Between the trimmed V and J ends, which lost 4 bases and 4 bases, there was a span of 16 bases. The CDR3 runs 15 residues. CDR1 SEHNR and CDR2 FQNEAQ come from the germline V gene (reference sequence). The CDR3 nucleotides are TGTGCCAGCAGCTACAGTGACAGGAGCCCCTATGGCTACACCTTC. Translation: CASSYSDRSPYGYTF.

This clone came up a few times. The rearrangement links TRBV7-3 to TRBJ2-1; no definite D call. The CDR3 runs to 14 residues. Trimming left V 5 bases short and J 10 bases short, with 18 bases between. Germline V CDR1 and CDR2: SGHTA, FQGTGA. The CDR3 loop is CASSPQVTFGEQFF. The CDR3 coding sequence is TGTGCCAGCAGCCCGCAGGTGACTTTCGGCGAGCAGTTCTTC.

This chain uses TRBV5-4 with TRBJ1-1, with D tentatively TRBD1 (6 bases). Trimming took 0 bases from V and 5 from J, leaving 11 bases between them. The CDR3 length is 14 residues. Per the germline V gene, CDR1 is SGHNT and CDR2 is YYREEE (reference sequence). The CDR3 spells CASSLVDRFTEAFF. CDR3 nucleotide sequence: TGTGCCAGCAGCTTGGTGGACAGATTTACTGAAGCTTTCTTT. Full variable domain (rest looked up from reference TRBV5-4 and TRBJ1-1): ETGVTQSPTHLIKTRGQQVTLRCSSQSGHNTVSWYQQALGQGPQFIFQYYREEENGRGNFPPRFSGLQFPNYSSELNVNALELDDSALYLCASSLVDRFTEAFFGQGTRLTVV.

The genes are TRBV18 and TRBJ1-3, with 9 bases lining up with TRBD1. V shed 0 bases and J 6 bases; nucleotides not matched to a gene: 3. The CDR3 sequence is 15 residues long. The germline V gene encodes CDR1 KGHSH and CDR2 LQKENI. DNA of the CDR3: TGTGCCAGCTCACCACCGGGACAGGGCTCAAACACCATATATTTT. It translates to CASSPPGQGSNTIYF.

This rearrangement joins TRBV29-1 to TRBJ1-5, with D perhaps matching TRBD1 (6 bases). The germline V gene encodes CDR1 SQVTM and CDR2 ANQGSEA. The CDR3 extends over 13 amino acids. V lost 4 bases and J lost 2, with 9 bases in between. CDR3 coding DNA: TGCAGCGTTGCGGGACACGGCAATCAGCCCCAGCATTTT. It codes for CSVAGHGNQPQHF.

In this sample, this clone turned up a few times. The chain combines TRBV6-5 with TRBJ2-6, with a weak D call TRBD1 (7 bases). Trimming took off 7 bases at V and 4 bases at J, with 14 bases between the two ends. The CDR3 length is 15 residues. Germline V gene data show CDR1 as MNHEY and CDR2 as SVGAGI. CDR3: CASKSGGLGANVLTF. CDR3 nucleotides: TGTGCCAGCAAATCAGGGGGGCTCGGGGCCAACGTCCTGACTTTC.